This T cell receptor (beta chain) stems from a study of identical twins. Study observations and caveats: Possibly, invariant MAIT and iNKT cells partly confounded zero-insertion analyses. There were fewer insertions in abundant cord blood beta clonotypes, but memory repertoires showed no such pattern. Out-of-frame alpha sequences shared by twins were enriched for low generation probability.

The germline V and J ends were trimmed by 9 bases and 5 bases, with 12 bases remaining between them. The germline V gene has CDR1 KGHDR and CDR2 SFDVKD. The CDR3 loop spans 12 amino acids. As for this clonotype: Its antigen is undetermined.

TCRdb reprocessed the 5' RACE reads via MiXCR and lists one record per CDR3 protein. The sample has under 1 million distinct CDR3 sequences, approximately 13% seen once. This sample was also put to use in a study of yellow fever vaccine responses in identical twins.

The rearrangement joins TRBV24-1 to TRBJ1-1, with a possible D match to TRBD1 (6 bases). Specimen: PBMCs. This sequence was found in a woman aged 18-29 years in good health. For the CDR3, the DNA is TGTGCCACCCAAGGGGGGAGGACTGAAGCTTTCTTT. It specifies CATQGGRTEAFF.